This T cell receptor beta chain was obtained from a study of OX40 agonist ivuxolimab in advanced cancers. Clones were sequenced by immunoSEQ multiplex PCR, and TCRdb holds only the in-frame ones, with some missing. This table holds around 72,000 clones, about 84% found once. The CDR3 runs 16 residues. Germline loops: CDR1 SGHRS, CDR2 YFSETQ. The trim removed 3 bases at V and 0 bases at J, leaving 4 bases unmatched. The V and J genes are TRBV5-1 and TRBJ2-3; 10 nucleotides align to TRBD2. The specimen comprised CD4+ or CD8+ T cells sorted from blood, sampled in a trial of the OX40 agonist ivuxolimab. This receptor was taken from an adult with an advanced solid tumor such as melanoma, head and neck, liver or kidney cancer. The CDR3 region has the DNA TGCGCCAGCAGCTCAGGACTAGCGGCTAGCACAGATACGCAGTATTTT. Translation: CASSSGLAASTDTQYF.